Following are 12 T cell receptor beta chains from one sample sequenced in a study of vaccination and CD4 T cells after COVID-19. No antigen has been identified for these receptors. The treatment denotes: approximately nine-day PBMC culture with coronavirus spike peptide pools or control peptides (ViraFEST assay). Samples of CD4+ T cells were obtained from the unexposed donor before the COVID-19 pandemic (2011-2018). An Oncomine TCR Beta short-read assay was used to sequence the DNA from cultured CD4+ T cells. Genomic DNA was isolated from CD4+ T cells that had been cultured. TCRdb itself ran the PCR reads through MiXCR, one entry per CDR3 protein. Among about 10,000 distinct CDR3 sequences listed, about 32% were seen once. The source material was CD4+ T cells from blood, cultured in vitro. The receptors were sampled from a human donor in good health.

This chain joins TRBV19 and TRBJ1-2, with TRBD1 identical over 7 bases. The germline V gene has CDR1 LNHDA and CDR2 SQIVND (reference sequence). With V trimmed by 10 bases and J by 5 bases, 7 bases remained unmatched. CDR3 size: 12 residues. The CDR3 sequence is CAINDREYGYTF. CDR3 DNA sequence: TGTGCCATTAACGACAGGGAGTATGGCTACACCTTC.

CDR3 sequence: CASGTGTGGAETQYF. As DNA, the CDR3 is TGTGCTAGTGGTACAGGGACAGGTGGGGCGGAGACCCAGTACTTC. The chain is built from TRBV12-5 and TRBJ2-5, with 8 bases fitting TRBD1. Losses at the gene ends were 5 bases for V and 5 bases for J; bases not matched to a gene: 10. CDR1 and CDR2 from the germline V gene are LGHNT and FRNRAP. The CDR3 sequence is 15 residues long.

The chain is built from TRBV15 and TRBJ2-6; D unclear. V lost 7 bases to trimming and J lost 0 bases, with 7 bases between them. The CDR3 spans 14 residues. Germline values: CDR1 LNHNV, CDR2 YYDKDF (reference sequence). DNA for the CDR3: TGTGCCACCACTACGTACTCTGGGGCCAACGTCCTGACTTTC. This encodes CATTTYSGANVLTF.

This clonotype was counted once. This chain uses TRBV4-2 with TRBJ2-1; 10 nucleotides match TRBD2. Trimming at V came to 1 base and at J to 2 bases, leaving 5 bases not matched to a gene. CDR1 is LGHNA, CDR2 YNFKEQ, per germline. CDR3 length equals 17 residues. The CDR3 sequence: CASSQVQSGRAYNEQFF. The DNA of the CDR3 is TGTGCCAGCAGCCAAGTGCAAAGCGGGAGGGCCTACAATGAGCAGTTCTTC.

The sample holds a few counts of this clonotype. The chain joins TRBV20-1 to TRBJ2-3, with D unclear. CDR1 and CDR2 (germline): DFQATT, SNEGSKA (reference sequence). Trimming took off 2 bases at V and 4 bases at J, with 10 bases between the two ends. The CDR3 length is 13 residues. This CDR3 reads CSARRVVPDTQYF. The DNA of the CDR3 is TGCAGTGCTAGAAGGGTAGTACCAGATACGCAGTATTTT.

J is TRBJ2-1 and V is TRBV24-1; 7 bases fit TRBD2. Germline CDR1 KGHDR, CDR2 SFDVKD. V gave up 0 bases and J gave up 6 bases; unmatched junction bases: 16. This CDR3 comprises 19 residues. In DNA, the CDR3 is TGTGCCACCAGTGATTTGAAGGACCCACTAGCGAGACAAGGCAATGAGCAGTTCTTC. Protein: CATSDLKDPLARQGNEQFF.

This clonotype was seen once. Compared with germline, one end of the junction differs, possibly owing to a read error. The V gene is TRBV19, the J gene TRBJ2-3; no definite D call. Per the germline V gene, CDR1 is LNHDA and CDR2 is SQIVND (reference sequence). The length of the CDR3 is 14 residues. CDR3 sequence reads: CASSIGSFTDTQCF. In nucleotides, the CDR3 is TGTGCCAGTAGTATCGGCAGCTTCACAGATACGCAGTGTTTT. The whole variable domain, remainder taken from reference TRBV19 and TRBJ2-3, is DGGITQSPKYLFRKEGQNVTLSCEQNLNHDAMYWYRQDPGQGLRLIYYSQIVNDFQKGDIAEGYSVSREKKESFPLTVTSAQKNPTAFYLCASSIGSFTDTQCFGPGTRLTVL.

The chain employs TRBV28 and TRBJ2-1; TRBD2 aligns across 11 bases. Germline trimming cut 3 bases from V and 12 bases from J; bases unmatched to any gene: 10. The germline gives CDR1 MDHEN, CDR2 SYDVKM. This CDR3 is built from 15 residues. The CDR3 here is CASSFGLAGPRGQFF. The CDR3 bases are TGTGCCAGCAGTTTCGGACTAGCGGGCCCAAGGGGGCAGTTCTTC.

This clonotype came up a few times. V usage is TRBV7-9 and J usage is TRBJ2-7; 7 bases map to TRBD1. The germline CDR1 and CDR2 sequences are SEHNR and FQNEAQ (reference sequence). The CDR3 is 12 residues long. With V trimmed by 7 bases and J by 3 bases, 3 bases remained unmatched. This CDR3 is CASNPGGYEQYF. The CDR3 DNA reads TGTGCCAGCAACCCAGGGGGCTACGAGCAGTACTTC.

This clonotype showed up just a few times. The chain combines TRBV6-1 with TRBJ1-5; 11 bases are shared with TRBD1. The CDR3 loop spans 18 amino acids. The J segment lost 1 base and the V segment lost 5 bases, leaving 10 bases of the junction unmatched. CDR1 is MNHNS and CDR2 is SASEGT in the germline V gene. CDR3 amino acids: CASSNGQGAGRSNQPQHF. In DNA, the CDR3 is TGTGCCAGCAGTAACGGACAGGGGGCTGGTAGGAGCAATCAGCCCCAGCATTTT.

In its sample, this clonotype was seen a few times. V gene TRBV6-1 combines with J gene TRBJ1-3, with TRBD1 identical over 8 bases. V lost 5 bases, J lost 4 bases, and 10 bases stayed unmatched. The length of the CDR3 is 16 residues. From germline, CDR1 is MNHNS and CDR2 SASEGT. The DNA of the CDR3 is TGTGCCAGCAGTACTGGAGACAGGGGATCCGGAAACACCATATATTTT. Its protein product is CASSTGDRGSGNTIYF.

This clonotype was seen a few times. V gene TRBV6-5 combines with J gene TRBJ2-1; 12 nucleotides line up with TRBD2. Germline CDR1 and CDR2: MNHEY and SVGAGI. V was pared by 2 bases and J by 7 bases, with 6 bases of the junction left unmatched. The CDR3 sequence is 16 residues long. For the CDR3, the DNA is TGTGCCAGCAGTTACCAGACTAGCGGGAGTGCAAATGAGCAGTTCTTC. This translates into CASSYQTSGSANEQFF.